This entry lists 25 T cell receptor beta chains sequenced from one sample in a study of blood T cell repertoires in COVID-19. The protocol was immunoSEQ multiplex PCR, while the TCRdb copy is restricted to in-frame clones and leaves out a portion. Among roughly 430,000 clones listed, roughly 86% were seen once. Sequencing was performed on PBMCs or T cells enriched from blood (not recorded which). The receptor source for this set is a woman aged 40-49 years with acute COVID-19.

The gene calls are TRBV11-2 and TRBJ2-7; 8 positions agree with TRBD1. This CDR3 region has 13 residues. Germline V lookup: CDR1 SGHAT, CDR2 FQNNGV. With 6 bases clipped from V and 3 bases from J, the junction kept 4 bases outside the gene matches. CDR3 DNA sequence: TGTGCCAGCAGTTACAGGGGGGACTACGAGCAGTACTTC. Translating gives CASSYRGDYEQYF.

This clone was seen once. The rearrangement uses TRBV30 and TRBJ1-1; D ambiguous. Germline CDR1 GTSNPN, CDR2 SVGIG (reference sequence). The V end was cut by 0 bases, the J end by 1 base, with 6 bases between. CDR3 length equals 13 residues. The CDR3 coding sequence is TGTGCCTGGAGTGTACTTCCGAACACTGAAGCTTTCTTT. Its protein product is CAWSVLPNTEAFF.

The chain uses TRBV10-3 and TRBJ1-4; the D gene is possibly TRBD1 (6 bases). Germline CDR1 reads ENHRY; CDR2 reads SYGVKD. V lost 3 bases and J 3 bases, leaving 11 bases between the germline ends. This CDR3 contains 15 residues. CDR3 bases: TGTGCCATCAGTGACAGGGGCACGGCTAATGAAAAACTGTTTTTT. Residues: CAISDRGTANEKLFF.

CDR3 residues: CASNGGEQETQYF. Written as DNA, the CDR3 is TGTGCCAGCAACGGGGGGGAGCAAGAGACCCAGTACTTC. This chain links TRBV2 with TRBJ2-5; 8 bases map to TRBD2. CDR1 is SNHLY and CDR2 is FYNNEI in the germline V gene. Losses at the gene ends were 7 bases for V and 2 bases for J; bases not matched to a gene: 3. The CDR3 sequence is 13 residues long.

As concerns this clone: Other nucleotide sequences from this sample produce the same CDR3. The CDR3 here is CASSLAGWETQYF. Here the CDR3 DNA reads TGCGCCAGCAGCTTGGCCGGGTGGGAGACCCAGTACTTC. The chain carries TRBV5-1 and TRBJ2-5; D not certain. The ends were cut back, 0 bases at V and 5 bases at J, with 8 bases in the middle. In germline, CDR1 is SGHRS, CDR2 YFSETQ. This CDR3 is 13 amino acids long.

This rearrangement joins TRBV10-2 to TRBJ2-7; TRBD1 matches at 9 bases. This CDR3 comprises 15 residues. Germline CDR1 is WSHSY and CDR2 is SAAADI. V lost 6 bases to trimming and J lost 0 bases; unmatched junction nucleotides: 6. Written as DNA, the CDR3 is TGCGCCAGCAGGGCCGGGACAGGGAACTCCTACGAGCAGTACTTC. Residues: CASRAGTGNSYEQYF.

The rearrangement links TRBV24-1 to TRBJ2-7; D uncertain. V was trimmed by 5 bases and J by 1 base, leaving 8 bases between them. Germline V gives CDR1 KGHDR, CDR2 SFDVKD. The CDR3 runs 13 residues. CDR3 region: CATSVQVSYEQYF. In DNA form, the CDR3 reads TGTGCCACCAGTGTCCAGGTGTCCTACGAGCAGTACTTC.

The V call is TRBV7-9, the J call TRBJ2-1; TRBD1 matches at 8 bases. This CDR3 contains 13 residues. Germline V gives CDR1 SEHNR, CDR2 FQNEAQ (reference sequence). V gave up 5 bases and J gave up 4 bases; unmatched junction bases: 1. CDR3 amino acids: CASSRTGYNEQFF. CDR3 sequence (DNA): TGTGCCAGCAGCCGGACAGGGTACAATGAGCAGTTCTTC. Filled out from reference TRBV7-9 and TRBJ2-1, the complete variable domain reads DTGVSQNPRHKITKRGQNVTFRCDPISEHNRLYWYRQTLGQGPEFLTYFQNEAQLEKSRLLSDRFSAERPKGSFSTLEIQRTEQGDSAMYLCASSRTGYNEQFFGPGTRLTVL.

The rearrangement links TRBV10-3 to TRBJ2-5, with 7 nucleotides matching TRBD1. Looked up from germline, CDR1 is ENHRY and CDR2 is SYGVKD. The CDR3 covers 13 residues. With V trimmed by 2 bases and J by 3 bases, 0 bases remained unmatched. CDR3 sequence: CAISETGEETQYF. CDR3 DNA sequence: TGTGCCATCAGTGAGACAGGGGAAGAGACCCAGTACTTC.

The chain combines TRBV9 with TRBJ2-2, with TRBD2 identical over 7 bases. The V segment lost 0 bases and the J segment 6 bases; nucleotides outside the gene matches: 11. This CDR3 comprises 17 residues. Germline values: CDR1 SGDLS, CDR2 YYNGEE. The CDR3 loop is CASSVEGPGGGSGELFF. The CDR3 coding sequence is TGTGCCAGCAGCGTAGAGGGTCCTGGCGGGGGATCCGGGGAGCTGTTTTTT.

This chain uses TRBV5-4 with TRBJ2-1, with D unresolved. CDR1 SGHNT and CDR2 YYREEE come from the germline V gene (reference sequence). V was shortened by 3 bases and J by 4 bases, with 17 bases between the two germline ends. CDR3 length: 16 residues. CDR3 sequence reads: CASSSERKNPYNEQFF. The CDR3 nucleotides read TGTGCCAGCAGCTCAGAGAGGAAAAACCCTTACAATGAGCAGTTCTTC.

This chain connects TRBV30 to TRBJ1-2, with D possibly matching TRBD1 (5 bases). CDR1 is GTSNPN, CDR2 SVGIG, per germline (reference sequence). This CDR3 region has 13 residues. The germline V and J ends were trimmed by 0 bases and 5 bases, with 10 bases remaining between them. Written as DNA, the CDR3 is TGTGCCTGGAGTGTAGGAGGGGCGTATGGCTACACCTTC. It yields the protein CAWSVGGAYGYTF.

The chain carries TRBV7-9 and TRBJ1-1, with D possibly TRBD1 on 6 matching bases. Germline loops: CDR1 SEHNR, CDR2 FQNEAQ (reference sequence). This CDR3 contains 15 residues. V was shortened by 3 bases and J by 1 base, with 12 bases between the two germline ends. The CDR3 sequence is CASSLLGQQNTEAFF. The CDR3 DNA reads as TGTGCCAGCAGCTTGTTAGGACAGCAGAACACTGAAGCTTTCTTT.

The rearrangement joins TRBV24-1 to TRBJ2-7, with 9 nucleotides matching TRBD1. The CDR3 length is 16 residues. Germline trimming cut 4 bases from V and 2 bases from J; bases unmatched to any gene: 8. Germline CDR1 reads KGHDR; CDR2 reads SFDVKD. The CDR3: CATSDTGTGQTYEQYF. CDR3 DNA: TGTGCCACCAGTGACACCGGGACAGGGCAAACCTACGAGCAGTACTTC.

V gene TRBV4-1 combines with J gene TRBJ2-2, with D possibly being TRBD2 (5 bases). From germline, CDR1 is MGHRA and CDR2 YSYEKL. There are 14 residues in the CDR3. V shed 9 bases and J shed 6 bases, with 17 bases lying between them. This CDR3 reads CASRKKGGSGELFF. In nucleotides, the CDR3 is TGCGCCAGTAGAAAGAAGGGCGGGTCCGGGGAGCTGTTTTTT.

The chain links TRBV5-4 to TRBJ2-5; D may be TRBD2 (5 bases). Trimming removed 0 bases from V and 5 bases from J, with 20 bases in between. CDR3 length: 17 amino acids. Germline V lookup: CDR1 SGHNT, CDR2 YYREEE (reference sequence). The CDR3 region is CASSLERSSSSGETQYF. CDR3 coding DNA: TGTGCCAGCAGCTTGGAACGGTCATCATCATCGGGGGAGACCCAGTACTTC. Full variable domain (missing parts from reference TRBV5-4 and TRBJ2-5): ETGVTQSPTHLIKTRGQQVTLRCSSQSGHNTVSWYQQALGQGPQFIFQYYREEENGRGNFPPRFSGLQFPNYSSELNVNALELDDSALYLCASSLERSSSSGETQYFGPGTRLLVL.

The V call is TRBV27, the J call TRBJ1-2; a weak D match, TRBD1 (5 bases). This CDR3 is 13 amino acids long. CDR1 and CDR2 from the germline V gene are MNHEY and SMNVEV (reference sequence). Deletions cut 6 bases from V and 4 bases from J, with 12 bases between. The CDR3 loop reads CASRPGVSYGYTF. For the CDR3, the DNA is TGTGCCAGCAGGCCGGGGGTAAGCTATGGCTACACCTTC.

Written as DNA, the CDR3 is TGTGCCAGCAGCGTAGTAGCTCCGGGGGGGCGGGGCTACAATGAGCAGTTCTTC. Protein product: CASSVVAPGGRGYNEQFF. The V and J genes are TRBV9 and TRBJ2-1; 8 positions match TRBD2. The germline V gene encodes CDR1 SGDLS and CDR2 YYNGEE. This CDR3 is 18 amino acids long. Trimming took 0 bases from V and 3 from J; bases not matched to a gene: 11.

This rearrangement joins TRBV19 to TRBJ1-2; D uncertain. Germline assignment: CDR1 LNHDA and CDR2 SQIVND (reference sequence). The CDR3 consists of 11 residues. V lost 3 bases, J lost 8 bases, and 7 bases lay in between. The CDR3 loop reads CASSMAGGYTF. CDR3 nucleotide sequence: TGTGCCAGTAGTATGGCCGGGGGCTACACCTTC.

This clone appeared a few times. The J gene is TRBJ1-2, the V gene TRBV7-2; D not resolved. Germline V CDR1 and CDR2: SGHTA, FQGNSA. The CDR3 covers 14 residues. V dropped 4 bases and J dropped 3 bases, with 12 bases sitting between them. The CDR3, as DNA: TGTGCCAGCAGCTCAGACGTTCGGGACTATGGCTACACCTTC. Translation: CASSSDVRDYGYTF.

The J gene is TRBJ2-3, the V gene TRBV10-2; TRBD2 is a possible D gene (7 bases). The CDR3 has 15 residues. V was pared by 2 bases and J by 2 bases, with 11 bases between. The germline CDR1 and CDR2 sequences are WSHSY and SAAADI. The CDR3 sequence is CASSERGAITDTQYF. The CDR3 nucleotides are TGCGCCAGCAGTGAGCGGGGGGCGATCACAGATACGCAGTATTTT.

A word on this clone: The identical CDR3 is also encoded by other nucleotide sequences in the sample. The V and J genes are TRBV5-1 and TRBJ2-1; 7 nucleotides match TRBD1. Germline CDR1 reads SGHRS; CDR2 reads YFSETQ. Trimming at V came to 3 bases and at J to 0 bases, leaving 6 bases not matched to a gene. The CDR3 has 16 amino acids. CDR3 residues: CASSSRQGGSYNEQFF. Here the CDR3 DNA reads TGCGCCAGCAGCTCTCGACAGGGTGGCTCCTACAATGAGCAGTTCTTC.

The chain joins TRBV4-1 to TRBJ2-1; 7 bases are a match to TRBD2. Germline CDR1 reads MGHRA; CDR2 reads YSYEKL. The CDR3 length is 16 residues. V lost 1 base to trimming and J lost 4 bases; unmatched junction nucleotides: 7. CDR3 sequence: CASSQVLAGDYNEQFF. CDR3 bases: TGCGCCAGCAGCCAAGTTTTGGCGGGGGATTACAATGAGCAGTTCTTC.

This sequence joins TRBV18 and TRBJ1-1; the D is unclear. Germline V gene sequence: CDR1 KGHSH, CDR2 LQKENI. CDR3 length equals 13 residues. The ends were cut back, 3 bases at V and 4 bases at J, with 9 bases in the middle. This CDR3 is CASSPPSSTEAFF. For the CDR3, the DNA is TGTGCCAGCTCACCTCCTAGTTCCACTGAAGCTTTCTTT.

This clone was seen a few times. This rearrangement joins TRBV5-1 to TRBJ1-2, with 7 bases lining up with TRBD1. This CDR3 has 14 residues. V gave up 0 bases and J gave up 3 bases; unmatched junction bases: 2. Per the germline V gene, CDR1 is SGHRS and CDR2 is YFSETQ. This CDR3 reads CASSLDGQDYGYTF. DNA for the CDR3: TGCGCCAGCAGCTTGGACGGACAGGACTATGGCTACACCTTC. Drawing the rest from reference TRBV5-1 and TRBJ1-2, the complete variable domain is KAGVTQTPRYLIKTRGQQVTLSCSPISGHRSVSWYQQTPGQGLQFLFEYFSETQRNKGNFPGRFSGRQFSNSRSEMNVSTLELGDSALYLCASSLDGQDYGYTFGSGTRLTVV.